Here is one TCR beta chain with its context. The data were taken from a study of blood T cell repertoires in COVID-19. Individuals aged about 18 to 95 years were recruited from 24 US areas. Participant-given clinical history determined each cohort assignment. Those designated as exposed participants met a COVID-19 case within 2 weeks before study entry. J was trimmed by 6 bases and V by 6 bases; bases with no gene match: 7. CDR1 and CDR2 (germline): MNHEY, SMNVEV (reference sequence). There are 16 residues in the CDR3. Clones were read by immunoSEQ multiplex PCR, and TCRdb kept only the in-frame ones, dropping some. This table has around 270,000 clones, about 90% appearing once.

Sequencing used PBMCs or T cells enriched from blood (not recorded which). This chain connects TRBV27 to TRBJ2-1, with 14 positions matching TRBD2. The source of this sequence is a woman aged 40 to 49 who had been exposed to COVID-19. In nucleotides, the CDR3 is TGTGCCAGCAGCCGGGGGACTAGCGGGGGATTCAATGAGCAGTTCTTC. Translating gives CASSRGTSGGFNEQFF.